The next 27 T cell receptor beta chains were all read from a single sample in a study of shared clonotypes between healthy human individuals. CD45RO-negative, CCR7-positively selected cells formed the naive CD8 fraction, excluding terminally differentiated effector memory CD45RA+ cells. Libraries were prepared by immunoSEQ multiplex PCR; TCRdb keeps only in-frame clonotypes and omits some of them. The sample includes roughly 2.1 million clones, about 93% seen only once; the top ten take roughly 1.8%. Sequenced input: naive CD8+ T cells from PBMCs. The receptors were gathered from a man younger than 35 in good health. Some clones in this sample may be carry-over from other donors' samples.

This chain uses TRBV4-2 with TRBJ2-7, with 8 nucleotides matching TRBD1. With V trimmed by 2 bases and J by 3 bases, 6 bases remained unmatched. The germline V gene has CDR1 LGHNA and CDR2 YNFKEQ. This CDR3 spans 15 amino acids. CDR3 region: CASSQNDRGNYEQYF. The CDR3 DNA reads as TGTGCCAGCAGCCAAAACGACAGGGGCAACTACGAGCAGTACTTC.

The rearrangement uses TRBV5-1 and TRBJ1-4; 9 nucleotides match TRBD1. The CDR3 has 14 amino acids. With V trimmed by 3 bases and J by 5 bases, 2 bases remained unmatched. Germline CDR1 reads SGHRS; CDR2 reads YFSETQ. DNA for the CDR3: TGCGCCAGCAGCTACAGGGGGCGGAATGAAAAACTGTTTTTT. Translation gives CASSYRGRNEKLFF. Complete variable domain (other parts from reference TRBV5-1 and TRBJ1-4): KAGVTQTPRYLIKTRGQQVTLSCSPISGHRSVSWYQQTPGQGLQFLFEYFSETQRNKGNFPGRFSGRQFSNSRSEMNVSTLELGDSALYLCASSYRGRNEKLFFGSGTQLSVL.

This chain connects TRBV27 to TRBJ1-4; 8 bases match TRBD1. The trim removed 4 bases at V and 8 bases at J, leaving 9 bases unmatched. Germline V gene sequence: CDR1 MNHEY, CDR2 SMNVEV (reference sequence). The CDR3 extends over 15 amino acids. Here the CDR3 DNA reads TGTGCCAGCAGTTCCCGGACAGGGTGGAGGGAAAAACTGTTTTTT. Encoded protein: CASSSRTGWREKLFF.

The chain carries TRBV28 and TRBJ1-5; 7 nucleotides agree with TRBD1. V shed 6 bases, J shed 5 bases, and the junction held 13 bases outside the gene matches. The CDR3 runs 16 residues. From germline, CDR1 is MDHEN and CDR2 SYDVKM. The CDR3 DNA reads as TGTGCCAGCAGCACCGACCCAAGGGGGCTATATCAGCCCCAGCATTTT. Residues: CASSTDPRGLYQPQHF.

This chain links TRBV28 with TRBJ2-6, with 8 bases matching TRBD1. The V segment lost 5 bases and the J segment 2 bases; nucleotides outside the gene matches: 2. Germline values: CDR1 MDHEN, CDR2 SYDVKM. The CDR3 covers 15 residues. The CDR3 loop reads CASSMTGAGANVLTF. The CDR3 DNA is TGTGCCAGCAGTATGACAGGGGCTGGGGCCAACGTCCTGACTTTC.

The V and J genes are TRBV11-2 and TRBJ2-7; no firm D call. With 5 bases removed from V and 5 bases from J, the gap between germline ends came to 13 bases. The germline V gene encodes CDR1 SGHAT and CDR2 FQNNGV. This CDR3 contains 13 residues. In DNA form, the CDR3 reads TGTGCCAGCAGCCCCCCCCTCACGGACGAGCAGTACTTC. Encoded protein: CASSPPLTDEQYF.

The chain couples TRBV27 to TRBJ2-1; TRBD2 matches at 13 bases. Germline V gene data show CDR1 as MNHEY and CDR2 as SMNVEV (reference sequence). The V and J ends lost 2 bases and 6 bases, in that order; junction bases with no gene match: 7. The length of the CDR3 is 17 residues. This CDR3 is CASSLKLAGGLINEQFF. CDR3 coding DNA: TGTGCCAGCAGTTTAAAACTAGCGGGAGGGCTCATCAATGAGCAGTTCTTC.

The chain has TRBV7-9 and TRBJ2-3; 13 bases line up with TRBD2. CDR3 length: 17 residues. V lost 5 bases to trimming and J lost 6 bases; unmatched junction nucleotides: 11. Germline lookup yields CDR1 SEHNR and CDR2 FQNEAQ (reference sequence). CDR3 DNA sequence: TGTGCCAGCAGCCTTCCCCATCGGACTAGCGGGAGCGATACGCAGTATTTT. Protein product: CASSLPHRTSGSDTQYF.

The chain employs TRBV19 and TRBJ2-7; weak D call: TRBD2 (6 bases). Deletions cut 9 bases from V and 6 bases from J, with 21 bases between. Per the germline V gene, CDR1 is LNHDA and CDR2 is SQIVND (reference sequence). This CDR3 has 14 amino acids. CDR3 coding DNA: TGTGCCAGCGCTTTTGTGGGGGGATTTCCCGAGCAGTACTTC. Encoded protein: CASAFVGGFPEQYF.

The gene calls are TRBV9 and TRBJ1-2; TRBD1 agrees at 10 bases. The length of the CDR3 is 15 residues. The V segment lost 3 bases and the J segment 2 bases; nucleotides outside the gene matches: 4. Per the germline V gene, CDR1 is SGDLS and CDR2 is YYNGEE. The CDR3 region has the DNA TGTGCCAGCAGCGCCCGGACAGGGGGAAACTATGGCTACACCTTC. Translation gives CASSARTGGNYGYTF.

The chain links TRBV7-9 to TRBJ1-2; possible D gene TRBD1, 5 bases. Trimming pared 1 base from V and 4 bases from J, leaving 10 bases between. The CDR3 extends over 14 amino acids. Germline V gives CDR1 SEHNR, CDR2 FQNEAQ (reference sequence). The CDR3: CASSLGGLGYGYTF. As DNA, the CDR3 is TGTGCCAGCAGCTTAGGGGGCTTGGGCTATGGCTACACCTTC.

The chain joins TRBV27 to TRBJ1-5; D call uncertain. V was shortened by 0 bases and J by 7 bases, with 13 bases between the two germline ends. This CDR3 comprises 15 residues. Germline assignment: CDR1 MNHEY and CDR2 SMNVEV (reference sequence). CDR3: CASSLSVSGLQPQHF. The DNA for the CDR3 is TGTGCCAGCAGTTTATCGGTTTCTGGTCTCCAGCCCCAGCATTTT.

The V gene is TRBV6-6, the J gene TRBJ1-1; maybe TRBD1 (5 bases). Germline CDR1 is MNHNY and CDR2 is SVGAGI (reference sequence). V gave up 0 bases and J gave up 4 bases, with 9 bases separating them. The CDR3 runs 14 residues. This CDR3 is CASSYSSGGTEAFF. The CDR3 DNA reads as TGTGCCAGCAGTTACTCTAGCGGGGGCACTGAAGCTTTCTTT.

This clone was observed a single time. V is TRBV29-1 and J is TRBJ1-2; TRBD1 might be the D (5 bases). The V and J ends lost 7 bases and 6 bases respectively, with 12 bases between them. The CDR3 totals 11 residues. CDR1 is SQVTM, CDR2 ANQGSEA, per germline. This CDR3 is CSGGGLDGYTF. CDR3 DNA sequence: TGCAGCGGGGGGGGACTTGATGGCTACACCTTC.

The rearrangement joins TRBV7-6 to TRBJ2-7; 7 positions match TRBD1. V shed 4 bases and J 4 bases; nucleotides not matched to a gene: 4. Germline V gives CDR1 SGHVS, CDR2 FNYEAQ. The CDR3 totals 13 residues. The CDR3 coding sequence is TGTGCCAGCAGCTCCCGGACAGGTTACGAGCAGTACTTC. It translates to CASSSRTGYEQYF.

Comments on this clone: Other DNA sequences of this sample code for an identical CDR3. The J gene is TRBJ1-3, the V gene TRBV7-9; D is unclear. The CDR3 loop spans 11 amino acids. Germline CDR1 reads SEHNR; CDR2 reads FQNEAQ (reference sequence). Trimming took 1 base from V and 5 from J, leaving 0 bases between them. This chain's CDR3 is CASSLGNTIYF. DNA of the CDR3: TGTGCCAGCAGCTTAGGAAACACCATATATTTT.

A note on this clone: The sample contains more than one DNA sequence encoding this CDR3. The chain is built from TRBV7-9 and TRBJ2-3; 9 positions match TRBD2. V trimming: 1 base; J trimming: 4 bases; junction bases outside the gene matches: 3. Germline CDR1 SEHNR, CDR2 FQNEAQ (reference sequence). CDR3 length: 15 residues. CDR3 in amino acids: CASSLGAGGPDTQYF. DNA of the CDR3: TGTGCCAGCAGCTTAGGTGCGGGAGGGCCAGATACGCAGTATTTT.

This chain links TRBV5-4 with TRBJ2-6, with 8 positions matching TRBD2. V lost 5 bases to trimming and J lost 2 bases; unmatched junction nucleotides: 6. The germline gives CDR1 SGHNT, CDR2 YYREEE (reference sequence). The CDR3 sequence is 16 residues long. The CDR3 region has the DNA TGTGCCAGCAGAAGCAACGGGGGGGCTGGGGCCAACGTCCTGACTTTC. Translating gives CASRSNGGAGANVLTF. The complete variable domain, with remaining parts taken from reference TRBV5-4 and TRBJ2-6, reads ETGVTQSPTHLIKTRGQQVTLRCSSQSGHNTVSWYQQALGQGPQFIFQYYREEENGRGNFPPRFSGLQFPNYSSELNVNALELDDSALYLCASRSNGGAGANVLTFGAGSRLTVL.

The rearrangement joins TRBV4-2 to TRBJ1-4; 7 bases line up with TRBD1. This CDR3 has 17 residues. J gave up 0 bases and V 1 base, and 5 bases lay outside the gene matches. Germline V lookup: CDR1 LGHNA, CDR2 YNFKEQ. As DNA, the CDR3 is TGTGCCAGCAGCCAAGGGAGAAGGGGGCCAACTAATGAAAAACTGTTTTTT. Encoded protein: CASSQGRRGPTNEKLFF.

This clone was detected only once. The V and J genes are TRBV28 and TRBJ1-1; TRBD1 agrees at 8 bases. Germline V gene lookup returns CDR1 MDHEN and CDR2 SYDVKM. There are 13 residues in the CDR3. V was pared by 6 bases and J by 7 bases, with 7 bases of the junction left unmatched. The CDR3 sequence is CASRQGALNEAFF. The CDR3 coding sequence is TGTGCCAGCAGGCAGGGGGCGCTGAATGAAGCTTTCTTT.

About this clone itself: At the DNA level, this CDR3 is encoded by other sequences in the same sample as well. The V call is TRBV2, the J call TRBJ2-5; possibly TRBD1 or TRBD2 for D (5 bases each). Germline-derived CDR1 and CDR2 are SNHLY and FYNNEI. The V gene lost 3 bases and the J gene lost 0 bases, with 5 bases spanning the gap. CDR3 length: 13 residues. In nucleotides, the CDR3 is TGTGCCAGCAGTGAGGGACACCAAGAGACCCAGTACTTC. Translating it yields CASSEGHQETQYF.

This CDR3 is CASSPDGVSGRGEQYF. CDR3 DNA: TGTGCCAGCAGCCCCGATGGGGTGAGCGGGAGAGGCGAGCAGTACTTC. The chain combines TRBV13 with TRBJ2-7; 8 bases line up with TRBD2. The V gene end was trimmed by 5 bases and the J gene end by 6 bases; junction bases not matched to a gene: 15. The CDR3 is made up of 16 amino acids. Germline CDR1 and CDR2: PRHDT and FYEKMQ (reference sequence).

The genes are TRBV6-6 and TRBJ1-2; tentatively, D is TRBD1 (6 bases). The CDR3 loop spans 15 amino acids. Between the trimmed V and J ends, which lost 0 bases and 6 bases, there was a span of 14 bases. From germline, CDR1 is MNHNY and CDR2 SVGAGI (reference sequence). The CDR3 is CASSYSGSPGDGYTF. The CDR3 nucleotides are TGTGCCAGCAGTTACTCGGGTTCACCAGGGGATGGCTACACCTTC.

The chain recombines TRBV6-6 with TRBJ2-5; 7 bases are shared with TRBD1. The junction had 2 bases not matched to a gene; V was cut back by 0 bases and J by 1 base. The germline V gene encodes CDR1 MNHNY and CDR2 SVGAGI (reference sequence). CDR3 size: 15 residues. CDR3 region: CASSYSDRVQETQYF. CDR3 bases: TGTGCCAGCAGTTACTCCGACAGGGTCCAAGAGACCCAGTACTTC.

In this sample, this clone turned up a few times. The rearrangement uses TRBV7-9 and TRBJ1-5; 9 bases are a match to TRBD1. Germline CDR1 and CDR2: SEHNR and FQNEAQ (reference sequence). The CDR3 extends over 16 amino acids. Trimming at V came to 1 base and at J to 4 bases, leaving 5 bases not matched to a gene. CDR3 nucleotides: TGTGCCAGCAGCTTAGTGGGACAGGGCAGGAATCAGCCCCAGCATTTT. Its protein product is CASSLVGQGRNQPQHF.

CDR3 protein: CASSHVGPGETQYF. As DNA, the CDR3 is TGCGCCAGCAGCCACGTAGGACCGGGGGAGACCCAGTACTTC. This rearrangement joins TRBV4-1 to TRBJ2-5, with a tentative D call TRBD2 (5 bases). The CDR3 totals 14 residues. V gave up 3 bases and J gave up 5 bases, with 13 bases separating them. Looked up from germline, CDR1 is MGHRA and CDR2 is YSYEKL.

J is TRBJ2-7 and V is TRBV10-3; perhaps TRBD1 as D (7 bases). The germline gives CDR1 ENHRY, CDR2 SYGVKD. The CDR3 is 16 amino acids. V was shortened by 8 bases and J by 6 bases, with 26 bases between the two germline ends. The CDR3 is CAIGAAGGQLSGEQYF. The CDR3 DNA is TGTGCCATCGGGGCTGCAGGGGGGCAGCTCTCAGGCGAGCAGTACTTC.